This T cell receptor (beta chain) is drawn from a study of blood T cell repertoires in COVID-19. For the study at large: Spain, Italy and the United States supplied samples that represented acute and convalescent COVID-19. PBMCs, B-cell-depleted T cells, or T cells provided the cDNA or gDNA that made up the material.

Per the original methods: Amplifying reference gene primers gave estimates of nucleated cell counts. The assay was immunoSEQ multiplex PCR, and TCRdb's table has in-frame clones only and misses some. D and trimming were read from the DNA, whereas the V and J calls and clone size are those reported in that table. Altogether approximately 270,000 clones are present, around 86% being singletons, with the ten largest covering 2% to 2.5%. The CDR3 has 16 amino acids. From germline, CDR1 is KGHSH and CDR2 LQKENI. V was cut by 3 bases and J by 3 bases, with 18 bases left in between. The receptor's source is a man aged 50 to 60 with acute or convalescent COVID-19. Sequenced input: peripheral blood. The genes are TRBV18 and TRBJ2-7; D may be TRBD1 (6 bases). Here the CDR3 DNA reads TGTGCCAGCTCACCCCAGGGGCAGGACGGGCTCTACGAGCAGTACTTC. It translates to CASSPQGQDGLYEQYF.